This T cell receptor (beta chain) was sequenced for a study of blood T cell repertoires in COVID-19. Study-level background: Both acute and convalescent COVID-19 samples were obtained from the United States, Italy and Spain. T cells, B-cell-depleted T cells, or PBMCs provided the cDNA or gDNA that served as material.

Per the study methods: By means of reference gene primer amplification, nucleated cell counts were estimated. Assay: immunoSEQ multiplex PCR; the TCRdb copy retains only in-frame clones and omits some. For V, J and clone size, that table is used; D and trimming come from the DNA. The table has just over 650,000 clones, about nine tenths seen once. CDR1 and CDR2 from the germline V gene are LNHDA and SQIVND (reference sequence). With 5 bases clipped from V and 5 bases from J, the junction kept 8 bases outside the gene matches. This CDR3 is 15 amino acids long. What was sequenced was peripheral blood. The TCR originated in a woman between 18 and 29 years old with acute or convalescent COVID-19. The chain recombines TRBV19 with TRBJ1-2; 10 nucleotides align to TRBD1. The CDR3 DNA follows: TGTGCCAGTAGTTTCCCGGACAGGGGGAAGTATGGCTACACCTTC. Translating gives CASSFPDRGKYGYTF.